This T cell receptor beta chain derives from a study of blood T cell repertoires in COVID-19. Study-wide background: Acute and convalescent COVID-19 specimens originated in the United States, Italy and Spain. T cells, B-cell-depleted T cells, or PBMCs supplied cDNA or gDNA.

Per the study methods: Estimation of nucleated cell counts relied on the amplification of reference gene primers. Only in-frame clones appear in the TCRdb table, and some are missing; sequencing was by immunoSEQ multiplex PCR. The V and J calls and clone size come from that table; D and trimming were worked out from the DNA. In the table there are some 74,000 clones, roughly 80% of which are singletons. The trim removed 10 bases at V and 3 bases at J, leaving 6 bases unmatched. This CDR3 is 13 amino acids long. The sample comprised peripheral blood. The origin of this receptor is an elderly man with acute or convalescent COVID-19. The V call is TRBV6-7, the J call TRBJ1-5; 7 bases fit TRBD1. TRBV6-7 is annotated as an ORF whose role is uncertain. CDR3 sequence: CATHDRDNQPQHF. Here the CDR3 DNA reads TGTGCCACTCACGACAGGGACAATCAGCCCCAGCATTTT.